One sample yielded the 29 T cell receptor beta chains listed below, sequenced in a study of blood T cell repertoires in COVID-19. Data came from immunoSEQ multiplex PCR; TCRdb stores just in-frame clones and leaves some out. The sample holds about 310,000 clones, approximately 91% seen once. Sequenced material: PBMCs or T cells enriched from blood (not recorded which). All receptors come from a man in his fifties or sixties who had recovered from COVID-19.

The V and J genes are TRBV16 and TRBJ2-3; tentative D call: TRBD1 (6 bases). V was shortened by 1 base and J by 4 bases, with 12 bases between the two germline ends. Germline assignment: CDR1 KGHSY and CDR2 FQNENV. The CDR3 has 15 amino acids. The CDR3 sequence is CASSQFRGEADTQYF. The CDR3 nucleotides are TGTGCCAGCAGCCAATTCAGGGGAGAGGCAGATACGCAGTATTTT.

Only one count was recorded for this clone. The V and J genes are TRBV7-2 and TRBJ2-5, with TRBD2 identical over 12 bases. Per the germline V gene, CDR1 is SGHTA and CDR2 is FQGNSA. V shed 3 bases and J 3 bases; nucleotides not matched to a gene: 5. CDR3 length: 16 residues. The CDR3 sequence: CASSFSTSGRKETQYF. CDR3 nucleotides: TGTGCCAGCAGCTTCAGTACTAGCGGGAGGAAAGAGACCCAGTACTTC.

V and J are TRBV2 and TRBJ2-7; the match to TRBD1 covers 10 bases. Germline V gene data show CDR1 as SNHLY and CDR2 as FYNNEI. The trim removed 6 bases at V and 7 bases at J, leaving 9 bases unmatched. This CDR3 spans 14 amino acids. CDR3 protein: CASSLGTGAEEQYF. The CDR3 DNA is TGTGCCAGCAGCTTAGGGACAGGGGCGGAGGAGCAGTACTTC.

This clone occurred once. The rearrangement joins TRBV10-3 to TRBJ1-3; 7 bases are shared with TRBD1. The germline V gene has CDR1 ENHRY and CDR2 SYGVKD. Trimming at V came to 0 bases and at J to 4 bases, leaving 6 bases not matched to a gene. The CDR3 covers 16 residues. This chain's CDR3 is CAISESQGVKGNTIYF. CDR3 coding DNA: TGTGCCATCAGTGAGTCTCAGGGGGTCAAAGGAAACACCATATATTTT.

This clone has a handful of counts. The chain has TRBV19 and TRBJ1-5; 7 nucleotides line up with TRBD1. CDR1 LNHDA and CDR2 SQIVND come from the germline V gene (reference sequence). Losses at the gene ends were 4 bases for V and 7 bases for J; bases not matched to a gene: 10. The CDR3 totals 15 residues. The CDR3 DNA sequence: TGTGCCAGTAGTAGGCAGGGACAGCTCAAACAGCCCCAGCATTTT. Protein product: CASSRQGQLKQPQHF.

The chain recombines TRBV5-1 with TRBJ2-3; TRBD1 matches at 8 bases. The CDR3 is 16 residues long. Germline assignment: CDR1 SGHRS and CDR2 YFSETQ. With 0 bases clipped from V and 2 bases from J, the junction kept 5 bases outside the gene matches. For the CDR3, the DNA is TGCGCCAGCAGCTTGGGGACAGGGAGTAACACAGATACGCAGTATTTT. This codes for CASSLGTGSNTDTQYF.

This clone occurred once. The chain recombines TRBV7-2 with TRBJ2-7; 7 nucleotides agree with TRBD1. After removal of 5 bases from V and 3 bases from J, the junction contained 7 bases not matched to a gene. Germline V gene sequence: CDR1 SGHTA, CDR2 FQGNSA. The CDR3 length is 14 residues. DNA for the CDR3: TGTGCCAGCAGCCTGGGACAGTGGCTCTACGAGCAGTACTTC. Protein product: CASSLGQWLYEQYF.

The chain joins TRBV6-5 to TRBJ2-1; 13 positions agree with TRBD2. The germline CDR1 and CDR2 sequences are MNHEY and SVGAGI. V gave up 7 bases and J gave up 9 bases; unmatched junction bases: 6. The CDR3 loop spans 14 amino acids. The CDR3 bases are TGTGCCAGCACCGGACTAGCGGGAGTGCTTGAGCAGTTCTTC. Translation: CASTGLAGVLEQFF.

The chain has TRBV3-1 (or the pseudogene TRBV3-2) and TRBJ2-1; possibly TRBD2 for D (7 bases). With 2 bases removed from V and 0 bases from J, the gap between germline ends came to 14 bases. The CDR3 spans 17 residues. Germline-derived CDR1 and CDR2 are LGHDT and YNNKEL (reference sequence). The CDR3 loop reads CASSQPGDYSSYNEQFF. CDR3 DNA: TGTGCCAGCAGCCAACCAGGGGACTACAGCTCCTACAATGAGCAGTTCTTC.

This clone was detected once. This chain uses TRBV4-2 with TRBJ2-1; TRBD2 aligns across 9 bases. Germline CDR1 reads LGHNA; CDR2 reads YNFKEQ. This CDR3 has 16 amino acids. V lost 0 bases and J lost 4; bases outside the gene matches: 4. In nucleotides, the CDR3 is TGTGCCAGCAGCCAAGAAGGCGCGGGAGGGTACAATGAGCAGTTCTTC. This encodes CASSQEGAGGYNEQFF.

The V gene is TRBV7-8, the J gene TRBJ1-6; 9 bases line up with TRBD1. Unmatched junction bases numbered 8, after V lost 4 bases and J lost 1 base. This CDR3 contains 18 residues. Germline CDR1 SGHVS, CDR2 FQNEAQ. CDR3 sequence: CASSSGQGYWSYNSPLHF. CDR3 DNA: TGTGCCAGCAGCTCGGGACAGGGATATTGGTCCTATAATTCACCCCTCCACTTT.

This chain links TRBV6-5 with TRBJ1-3, with D tentatively TRBD1 (5 bases). The V gene's germline CDR1 is MNHEY and CDR2 SVGAGI. There are 13 residues in the CDR3. Trimming shortened V by 5 bases and J by 4 bases, and 9 bases separated the two germline ends. The CDR3 reads CASSRGGGNTIYF. The CDR3 DNA follows: TGTGCCAGCAGTCGGGGGGGAGGAAACACCATATATTTT.

Here the CDR3 DNA reads TGCGCCAGCAGCTCCCTAGGGGGAAACTATGGCTACACCTTC. This codes for CASSSLGGNYGYTF. The chain couples TRBV5-1 to TRBJ1-2, with D possibly matching TRBD1 (6 bases). V gave up 3 bases and J gave up 2 bases, with 11 bases separating them. This CDR3 is built from 14 residues. Germline CDR1 SGHRS, CDR2 YFSETQ.

The rearrangement links TRBV18 to TRBJ2-3, with 9 bases identical to TRBD2. The CDR3 runs to 15 residues. Germline CDR1 is KGHSH and CDR2 is LQKENI. V was clipped by 3 bases and J by 6 bases; unmatched bases: 7. CDR3 sequence (DNA): TGTGCCAGCTCACCCTCGGGACTAGCATTCGATACGCAGTATTTT. Amino acid sequence: CASSPSGLAFDTQYF.

This chain links TRBV9 with TRBJ2-5; TRBD2 agrees at 12 bases. This CDR3 has 17 residues. Germline-derived CDR1 and CDR2 are SGDLS and YYNGEE. V gave up 3 bases and J gave up 3 bases; unmatched junction bases: 9. CDR3 DNA: TGTGCCAGCAGCGCCAACACCGGACTAGCGGGAAAAGAGACCCAGTACTTC. It is translated as CASSANTGLAGKETQYF. The variable domain in full, with the rest retrieved from reference TRBV9 and TRBJ2-5, is DSGVTQTPKHLITATGQRVTLRCSPRSGDLSVYWYQQSLDQGLQFLIQYYNGEERAKGNILERFSAQQFPDLHSELNLSSLELGDSALYFCASSANTGLAGKETQYFGPGTRLLVL.

The chain couples TRBV5-1 to TRBJ2-2; D is possibly TRBD1 (6 bases). The V gene's germline CDR1 is SGHRS and CDR2 YFSETQ. The CDR3 is 15 amino acids. The germline V and J ends were trimmed by 0 bases and 6 bases, with 12 bases remaining between them. The CDR3 DNA reads as TGCGCCAGCAGCTTGGACCCAGGGGTTCCCGGGGAGCTGTTTTTT. Protein sequence: CASSLDPGVPGELFF.

In DNA, the CDR3 is TGCGCCAGCAGCTTGGCGGGGAGCACCGGGGAGCTGTTTTTT. Translating gives CASSLAGSTGELFF. The chain links TRBV5-1 to TRBJ2-2; possible D gene TRBD2, 5 bases. This CDR3 contains 14 residues. The germline gives CDR1 SGHRS, CDR2 YFSETQ. V dropped 0 bases and J dropped 4 bases, with 7 bases sitting between them.

This chain links TRBV6-1 with TRBJ2-7, with D tentatively TRBD2 (5 bases). The CDR3 is 15 residues long. V was trimmed by 3 bases and J by 2 bases, leaving 14 bases between them. From germline, CDR1 is MNHNS and CDR2 SASEGT. The CDR3 loop is CASSELWTGTYEQYF. The CDR3 DNA reads as TGTGCCAGCAGTGAGCTATGGACGGGAACCTACGAGCAGTACTTC.

The V call is TRBV14, the J call TRBJ1-3; D is possibly TRBD1 (5 bases). V was trimmed by 3 bases and J by 3 bases, leaving 6 bases between them. Germline V gene sequence: CDR1 SGHDN, CDR2 FVKESK. This CDR3 is built from 13 residues. CDR3 DNA sequence: TGTGCCAGCAGCCACAGGGTTGGAAACACCATATATTTT. This encodes CASSHRVGNTIYF.

V is TRBV5-5 and J is TRBJ2-1, with 9 bases lining up with TRBD2. V shed 4 bases, J shed 0 bases, and the junction held 2 bases outside the gene matches. CDR3 length: 15 residues. Germline V CDR1 and CDR2: SGHKS, YYEKEE (reference sequence). The CDR3 region is CASSLAGSSYNEQFF. CDR3 sequence (DNA): TGTGCCAGCAGCCTAGCGGGAAGCTCCTACAATGAGCAGTTCTTC.

CDR3 sequence: CASTPSVGEQFF. The CDR3 DNA reads TGTGCCAGCACTCCTAGCGTCGGTGAGCAGTTCTTC. V and J are TRBV28 and TRBJ2-1; D is possibly TRBD2 (6 bases). CDR3 length: 12 residues. V lost 7 bases and J 9 bases, leaving 13 bases between the germline ends. Germline lookup yields CDR1 MDHEN and CDR2 SYDVKM.

V gene TRBV4-1 combines with J gene TRBJ2-7, with D perhaps matching TRBD2 (5 bases). The CDR3 consists of 15 residues. Germline V lookup: CDR1 MGHRA, CDR2 YSYEKL. V was shortened by 4 bases and J by 0 bases, with 13 bases between the two germline ends. This CDR3 is CASSRLHESSYEQYF. DNA for the CDR3: TGCGCCAGCAGCCGACTACACGAAAGCTCCTACGAGCAGTACTTC.

The chain is built from TRBV2 and TRBJ2-1; TRBD2 matches at 9 bases. J lost 2 bases, V lost 11 bases, and 4 bases had no gene match. Germline V gene data show CDR1 as SNHLY and CDR2 as FYNNEI. This CDR3 has 13 amino acids. CDR3 protein: CAGREGPYNEQFF. Written as DNA, the CDR3 is TGTGCCGGGCGGGAGGGCCCCTACAATGAGCAGTTCTTC.

The chain employs TRBV4-2 and TRBJ2-3; 10 bases line up with TRBD1. J gave up 4 bases and V 3 bases, and 4 bases lay outside the gene matches. The V gene's germline CDR1 is LGHNA and CDR2 YNFKEQ. This CDR3 has 15 residues. CDR3 DNA sequence: TGTGCCAGCAGCCAGGACAGGGGGTCCGCAGATACGCAGTATTTT. It yields the protein CASSQDRGSADTQYF.

V is TRBV5-4 and J is TRBJ2-1, with a possible D match to TRBD2 (5 bases). V lost 4 bases to trimming and J lost 7 bases, with 27 bases between them. CDR3 size: 18 residues. Germline V gene lookup returns CDR1 SGHNT and CDR2 YYREEE (reference sequence). The CDR3 here is CASSLREGGGDFWNEQFF. The DNA for the CDR3 is TGTGCCAGCAGCCTACGGGAAGGAGGAGGAGACTTTTGGAATGAGCAGTTCTTC.

The genes are TRBV6-5 and TRBJ2-7; D is ambiguous. Germline lookup yields CDR1 MNHEY and CDR2 SVGAGI. The CDR3 spans 14 residues. Trimming pared 0 bases from V and 2 bases from J, leaving 8 bases between. CDR3 region: CASSYSWQTYEQYF. In nucleotides, the CDR3 is TGTGCCAGCAGTTACTCGTGGCAGACCTACGAGCAGTACTTC.

The V gene is TRBV5-1, the J gene TRBJ2-5; 7 bases align to TRBD2. The CDR3 has 13 amino acids. V lost 3 bases and J lost 5; bases outside the gene matches: 4. Germline V gene sequence: CDR1 SGHRS, CDR2 YFSETQ. The CDR3 coding sequence is TGCGCCAGCAGCTCGGGGGGTTCGGAGACCCAGTACTTC. Its translation is CASSSGGSETQYF.

This sequence joins TRBV6-5 and TRBJ2-7; D may be TRBD1 (5 bases). The V end was cut by 0 bases, the J end by 4 bases, with 13 bases between. CDR3 length: 15 residues. CDR1 and CDR2 from the germline V gene are MNHEY and SVGAGI. This CDR3 reads CASSYSNQGVYEQYF. Here the CDR3 DNA reads TGTGCCAGCAGTTACTCGAACCAGGGTGTGTACGAGCAGTACTTC.

This rearrangement joins TRBV6-2 or TRBV6-3 to TRBJ2-1; 7 nucleotides align to TRBD2. The trim removed 6 bases at V and 2 bases at J, leaving 7 bases unmatched. CDR1 is MNHEY, CDR2 SVGEGT, per germline. The CDR3 totals 15 residues. The CDR3 loop reads CASSLSGPAYNEQFF. Written as DNA, the CDR3 is TGTGCCAGCAGCCTTAGCGGGCCTGCCTACAATGAGCAGTTCTTC.